Detailed here is one TCR beta chain. With MiXCR, TCRdb called clones anew from the PCR reads. The sample yields 25,000 to 30,000 clones, 4% to 5% seen once. None of the patients had undergone any treatment ahead of thyroid surgery. Germline CDR1 and CDR2: SGHAT and FQNNGV. V lost 6 bases, J lost 9 bases, and 9 bases stayed unmatched. The CDR3 is 14 amino acids. The data derive from a study of metastatic and nonmetastatic thyroid tumors. Study-level background: The authors compared repertoires across blood and tumor or nodule tissue from malignant and benign thyroid patients.

Sequenced: blood. This sequence joins TRBV11-2 and TRBJ2-1, with 9 bases fitting TRBD2. This clonotype was sampled from a female donor with papillary thyroid cancer or a benign thyroid nodule (not recorded which). Some clones in this sample may be carry-over from other donors' samples. The CDR3, as DNA: TGTGCCAGCAGTGGACTAGCGAGGAATGGTGAGCAGTTCTTC. It encodes CASSGLARNGEQFF.